Listed here are 21 T cell receptor beta chains from one sample, sequenced in a study of cytomegalovirus exposure and HLA in healthy donors. Amplification used 60 Vbeta primers and 13 Jbeta primers. Assay used: immunoSEQ multiplex PCR; TCRdb lists only in-frame clones, some missing. The table shows roughly 120,000 clones, with under 85% occurring only once. The sample taken for sequencing was PBMCs. These receptors all stem from a woman in her forties in good health and CMV-seropositive.

This chain links TRBV28 with TRBJ2-3, with unresolved D. V was clipped by 3 bases and J by 5 bases, with 18 bases between them. CDR1 and CDR2 from the germline V gene are MDHEN and SYDVKM. CDR3 length equals 16 residues. The CDR3 sequence is CASSFGLRDGGDTQYF. The CDR3 DNA reads as TGTGCCAGCAGTTTTGGGCTGAGAGATGGTGGAGATACGCAGTATTTT.

This clone was counted a single time. This rearrangement joins TRBV6-5 to TRBJ2-1, with D maybe TRBD2 (6 bases). Germline-derived CDR1 and CDR2 are MNHEY and SVGAGI. This CDR3 region has 14 residues. The germline V and J ends were trimmed by 2 bases and 9 bases, with 14 bases remaining between them. CDR3 region: CASSYGSAGGEQFF. CDR3 DNA sequence: TGTGCCAGCAGTTACGGAAGTGCCGGGGGTGAGCAGTTCTTC.

The genes are TRBV15 and TRBJ2-3; tentative D call: TRBD2 (5 bases). The CDR3 extends over 13 amino acids. Germline values: CDR1 LNHNV, CDR2 YYDKDF (reference sequence). V was pared by 3 bases and J by 8 bases, with 12 bases between. Here the CDR3 reads CATSSLGGGTQYF. The CDR3 region has the DNA TGTGCCACCAGCAGTCTCGGAGGTGGTACGCAGTATTTT. Based on the CDR3 plus reference TRBV15 and TRBJ2-3, the full variable domain is DAMVIQNPRYQVTQFGKPVTLSCSQTLNHNVMYWYQQKSSQAPKLLFHYYDKDFNNEADTPDNFQSRRPNTSFCFLDIRSPGLGDTAMYLCATSSLGGGTQYFGPGTRLTVL.

This clone appeared once. This rearrangement joins TRBV7-5 to TRBJ1-1; the table's D call, TRBD1, was not checked against the DNA. TRBV7-5 is given as a pseudogene. CDR3 length equals 17 residues. CDR3 region: CVRSPPLERTGGTEAFF. CDR3 bases: TGTGTCAGAAGCCCTCCCTTAGAAAGGACAGGGGGCACTGAAGCTTTCTTT.

The chain carries TRBV9 and TRBJ2-1; 8 positions match TRBD2. This CDR3 spans 15 amino acids. The V and J ends lost 4 bases and 1 base, in that order; junction bases with no gene match: 4. Germline V gene sequence: CDR1 SGDLS, CDR2 YYNGEE. In nucleotides, the CDR3 is TGTGCCAGCAGCCTTAGCGGGGTTTCCTACAATGAGCAGTTCTTC. It encodes CASSLSGVSYNEQFF.

The J gene is TRBJ2-1, the V gene TRBV28; TRBD1 is a possible D gene (5 bases). The germline CDR1 and CDR2 sequences are MDHEN and SYDVKM. V was trimmed by 5 bases and J by 9 bases, leaving 17 bases between them. The CDR3 length is 14 residues. In DNA, the CDR3 is TGTGCCAGCAGTCCAGGGTTAGGGGCAACTGAGCAGTTCTTC. Translation gives CASSPGLGATEQFF.

The chain employs TRBV5-1 and TRBJ2-1; 12 bases are shared with TRBD2. Losses at the gene ends were 2 bases for V and 8 bases for J; bases not matched to a gene: 5. The CDR3 covers 15 residues. Germline lookup yields CDR1 SGHRS and CDR2 YFSETQ. This CDR3 reads CASSFSSGRVDEQFF. For the CDR3, the DNA is TGCGCCAGCAGCTTTTCTAGCGGGAGGGTCGATGAGCAGTTCTTC. Combining the CDR3 with reference TRBV5-1 and TRBJ2-1 gives the whole variable domain KAGVTQTPRYLIKTRGQQVTLSCSPISGHRSVSWYQQTPGQGLQFLFEYFSETQRNKGNFPGRFSGRQFSNSRSEMNVSTLELGDSALYLCASSFSSGRVDEQFFGPGTRLTVL.

The chain uses TRBV11-2 and TRBJ2-7; D remains ambiguous. V was pared by 5 bases and J by 3 bases, with 5 bases between. The CDR3 has 11 residues. The germline CDR1 and CDR2 sequences are SGHAT and FQNNGV. DNA for the CDR3: TGTGCCAGCAGCCCAAACTACGAGCAGTACTTC. Translated, it gives CASSPNYEQYF.

The rearrangement uses TRBV5-6 and TRBJ1-3, with TRBD1 as a possible D gene (6 bases). V was trimmed by 1 base and J by 8 bases, leaving 10 bases between them. The CDR3 length is 13 residues. Per the germline V gene, CDR1 is SGHDT and CDR2 is YYEEEE. CDR3 region: CASSLTGRDTIYF. Here the CDR3 DNA reads TGTGCCAGCAGCTTGACAGGGAGGGACACCATATATTTT.

The rearrangement links TRBV7-9 to TRBJ2-4; D call uncertain. CDR1 is SEHNR and CDR2 is FQNEAQ in the germline V gene (reference sequence). V was clipped by 4 bases and J by 3 bases, with 13 bases between them. The CDR3 consists of 15 residues. The DNA for the CDR3 is TGTGCCAGCAGCTCCGGCGGAGAGGACAAAAACATTCAGTACTTC. Translating gives CASSSGGEDKNIQYF.

The chain couples TRBV7-2 to TRBJ2-7; 9 bases fit TRBD2. This CDR3 has 14 amino acids. With 5 bases clipped from V and 6 bases from J, the junction kept 8 bases outside the gene matches. The germline gives CDR1 SGHTA, CDR2 FQGNSA. The CDR3 loop is CASSPRGGLGEQYF. For the CDR3, the DNA is TGTGCCAGCAGCCCGCGGGGGGGGTTAGGCGAGCAGTACTTC.

V gene TRBV2 combines with J gene TRBJ1-2; no clear D gene. The CDR3 runs to 11 residues. Trimming removed 5 bases at V and 5 bases at J, with 6 bases between. CDR1 is SNHLY, CDR2 FYNNEI, per germline. The CDR3 protein is CASSLEYGYTF. The CDR3 coding sequence is TGTGCCAGCAGTCTAGAGTATGGCTACACCTTC.

The chain uses TRBV4-1 and TRBJ2-5; D unclear. V lost 0 bases and J 3 bases, leaving 8 bases between the germline ends. Germline CDR1 is MGHRA and CDR2 is YSYEKL. The CDR3 length is 14 residues. The CDR3 region has the DNA TGCGCCAGCAGCCAAGATGTTACAGAAGAGACCCAGTACTTC. Its translation is CASSQDVTEETQYF.

The rearrangement links TRBV11-3 to TRBJ2-7; 10 bases agree with TRBD2. CDR3 size: 16 residues. V was clipped by 0 bases and J by 2 bases; unmatched bases: 4. The germline V gene has CDR1 SGHNT and CDR2 YENEEA. Written as DNA, the CDR3 is TGTGCCAGCAGCTTAGAAGAAGGACTAGCGGCCTACGAGCAGTACTTC. Protein: CASSLEEGLAAYEQYF.

J is TRBJ2-3 and V is TRBV4-1, with TRBD2 matching over 8 bases. The germline gives CDR1 MGHRA, CDR2 YSYEKL. This CDR3 spans 15 amino acids. J gave up 5 bases and V 0 bases, and 4 bases lay outside the gene matches. CDR3 bases: TGCGCCAGCAGCCAAGAGACTAGCGCGGGAGATACGCAGTATTTT. Its translation: CASSQETSAGDTQYF.

V usage is TRBV7-9 and J usage is TRBJ1-5, with a tentative D call TRBD1 (5 bases). Germline loops: CDR1 SEHNR, CDR2 FQNEAQ (reference sequence). CDR3 length: 13 residues. The V end lost 5 bases, the J end lost 4 bases, and 9 bases lay between the germline ends. For the CDR3, the DNA is TGTGCCAGCAGCATCTCAGGGAATCAGCCCCAGCATTTT. Translated: CASSISGNQPQHF.

The chain couples TRBV5-6 to TRBJ2-5; weak D call: TRBD2 (5 bases). The J call may be wrong; the DNA end is better matched by TRBJ2-7. From germline, CDR1 is SGHDT and CDR2 YYEEEE. The CDR3 sequence is 16 residues long. This chain's CDR3 is CASTQFTRLAPYEQYF. The DNA of the CDR3 is TGTGCCAGCACCCAATTTACGAGGCTAGCTCCCTACGAGCAGTACTTC.

The gene calls are TRBV28 and TRBJ1-5; 7 bases line up with TRBD1. V shed 5 bases and J 8 bases; nucleotides not matched to a gene: 9. Germline V gives CDR1 MDHEN, CDR2 SYDVKM. The CDR3 loop spans 14 amino acids. The chain's CDR3 is CASSQGQVGKPQHF. CDR3 sequence (DNA): TGTGCCAGCAGTCAAGGACAGGTAGGAAAGCCCCAGCATTTT. The variable domain in full, with the rest retrieved from reference TRBV28 and TRBJ1-5, is DVKVTQSSRYLVKRTGEKVFLECVQDMDHENMFWYRQDPGLGLRLIYFSYDVKMKEKGDIPEGYSVSREKKERFSLILESASTNQTSMYLCASSQGQVGKPQHFGDGTRLSIL.

The chain links TRBV15 to TRBJ1-5; TRBD1 aligns across 7 bases. CDR3 length equals 14 residues. The J segment lost 5 bases and the V segment lost 8 bases, leaving 9 bases of the junction unmatched. The germline gives CDR1 LNHNV, CDR2 YYDKDF (reference sequence). The CDR3 DNA is TGTGCCACCTCCCGGGACAGAGTAGATCAGCCCCAGCATTTT. Translation gives CATSRDRVDQPQHF.

The chain uses TRBV7-8 and TRBJ2-3, with D possibly being TRBD2 (6 bases). This CDR3 contains 13 residues. Trimming stripped 1 base from V and 10 bases from J, with 12 bases between. Germline V gene lookup returns CDR1 SGHVS and CDR2 FQNEAQ. In DNA form, the CDR3 reads TGTGCCAGCAGCTTAGGTACGGAGCGGGCGCAGTATTTT. This gives the protein CASSLGTERAQYF.

The chain recombines TRBV11-2 with TRBJ2-7, with D possibly being TRBD2 (7 bases). The CDR3 covers 15 residues. Deletions cut 0 bases from V and 7 bases from J, with 16 bases between. Germline CDR1 SGHAT, CDR2 FQNNGV. Here the CDR3 DNA reads TGTGCCAGCAGCTTAGATCCTCGAGGGAGGGGGGAGCAGTACTTC. It is translated as CASSLDPRGRGEQYF.